This is a list of T cell receptor beta chains from one sample in a study of cytomegalovirus exposure and HLA in healthy donors. TCRdb keeps only in-frame clones here, not all; method: immunoSEQ multiplex PCR. The repertoire holds around 160,000 clones, with 80% to 90% as singletons. The sample taken for sequencing was PBMCs. Receptors were obtained from a man aged 18 to 30 in good health and CMV-seropositive. Each CDR3 is given with its conserved first and last residue. A D gene is named only where the DNA matches it firmly. The listing skips clone size in some rows; elsewhere it reads once, few, many or a size class.

size	V	D	J	CDR3	DNA
.	TRBV27	TRBD2	TRBJ2-7	CASSSSLGTSGPYEQYF	TGTGCCAGCAGTTCTTCCCTCGGGACTAGCGGACCCTACGAGCAGTACTTC
.	TRBV19	.	TRBJ1-3	CASTDTGNIGNTIYF	TGTGCCAGTACGGACACAGGTAACATAGGAAACACCATATATTTT
.	TRBV18	TRBD1	TRBJ2-5	CASSPPTGMGETQYF	TGTGCCAGCTCACCTCCGACAGGGATGGGGGAGACCCAGTACTTC
.	TRBV29-1	.	TRBJ2-3	CSVGGAHADTQYF	TGCAGCGTTGGCGGGGCCCACGCAGATACGCAGTATTTT
.	TRBV6-6	.	TRBJ1-6	CASSYSTAQFNSPLHF	TGTGCCAGCAGTTACTCGACGGCACAGTTTAATTCACCCCTCCACTTT
once	TRBV15	.	TRBJ2-3	CATSGGPEVRADTQYF	TGTGCCACCTCCGGGGGGCCGGAGGTCCGCGCAGATACGCAGTATTTT
.	TRBV5-1	TRBD2	TRBJ2-5	CASSLGGLARGETQYF	TGCGCCAGCAGCTTGGGGGGACTAGCTAGAGGAGAGACCCAGTACTTC
.	TRBV7-9	.	TRBJ1-6	CSSSRGQNNSPLHF	TGTTCCAGCAGCCGCGGACAAAATAATTCACCCCTCCACTTT
.	TRBV7-3	.	TRBJ1-6	CASSLAGYNSPLHF	TGTGCCAGCAGCTTGGCAGGGTATAATTCACCCCTCCACTTT
.	TRBV7-9	TRBD2	TRBJ2-3	CASSLANSGADTQYF	TGTGCCAGCAGCTTAGCTAATAGCGGGGCCGATACGCAGTATTTT
once	TRBV12-5	TRBD1	TRBJ1-5	CASAHPGQGQPQHF	TGTGCTAGTGCCCATCCGGGACAGGGACAGCCCCAGCATTTT
.	TRBV5-1	TRBD1	TRBJ1-1	CASSIRTGGDTEAFF	TGCGCCAGCAGCATACGGACAGGGGGGGACACTGAAGCTTTCTTT
.	TRBV21-1	.	TRBJ1-1	CASSETGLNTEAFF	TGTGCCAGCAGCGAGACAGGATTGAACACTGAAGCTTTCTTT
.	TRBV5-4	.	TRBJ1-5	CASSLDNNQPQHF	TGTGCCAGCAGCTTAGACAACAATCAGCCCCAGCATTTT
.	TRBV7-9	TRBD2	TRBJ2-3	CASSSPDSAGGFPDTQYF	TGTGCCAGCAGCTCGCCGGACTCAGCGGGGGGGTTCCCAGATACGCAGTATTTT
.	TRBV5-6	.	TRBJ1-2	CASSLGQGPGYGYTF	TGTGCCAGCAGCTTGGGGCAGGGGCCCGGCTATGGCTACACCTTC
.	TRBV9	TRBD2	TRBJ2-5	CASSVDGRGRTLETQYF	TGTGCCAGCAGCGTAGATGGGAGGGGCAGGACCTTGGAGACCCAGTACTTC
.	TRBV9	TRBD2	TRBJ2-1	CASSLESGEGNEQFF	TGTGCCAGCAGCCTAGAAAGCGGGGAGGGCAATGAGCAGTTCTTC
.	TRBV7-9	.	TRBJ1-2	CASSLTVNYGYTF	TGTGCCAGCAGCTTAACAGTAAACTATGGCTACACCTTC
.	TRBV29-1	.	TRBJ2-2	CSVGQGPGELFF	TGCAGCGTTGGACAAGGCCCCGGGGAGCTGTTTTTT
.	TRBV25-1	TRBD1	TRBJ1-1	CASSGGFSQGDTEAFF	TGTGCCAGCAGTGGGGGGTTTTCACAGGGGGACACTGAAGCTTTCTTT
.	TRBV7-2	.	TRBJ2-4	CASNRGGNIQYF	TGTGCCAGCAACAGGGGAGGAAACATTCAGTACTTC
.	TRBV5-5	.	TRBJ2-7	CASSLYSYEQYF	TGTGCCAGCAGCTTGTACAGCTACGAGCAGTACTTC
.	TRBV19	TRBD1	TRBJ1-6	CASSPRTGLAYNSPLHF	TGTGCCAGTAGTCCACGGACAGGTCTTGCCTATAATTCCCCCCTCCACTTT
few	TRBV4-1	.	TRBJ2-7	CAAGTPPNEQYF	TGCGCGGCCGGGACACCGCCCAACGAGCAGTACTTC
.	TRBV30	TRBD2	TRBJ2-1	CAWSAGLAGNNEQFF	TGTGCCTGGAGTGCAGGACTAGCGGGGAACAATGAGCAGTTCTTC
few	TRBV19	TRBD1	TRBJ1-1	CASSMTGSTEAFF	TGTGCCAGTAGTATGACAGGGTCTACTGAAGCTTTCTTT
.	TRBV10-3	TRBD1	TRBJ2-7	CAISESLTGGYEQYF	TGTGCCATCAGTGAGTCTTTGACAGGGGGCTACGAGCAGTACTTC
.	TRBV19	.	TRBJ1-1	CASIGTGNTEAFF	TGTGCCAGTATTGGCACAGGGAACACTGAAGCTTTCTTT
.	TRBV18	.	TRBJ2-2	CASSGENTGELFF	TGTGCCAGCTCCGGGGAAAACACCGGGGAGCTGTTTTTT
.	TRBV27	.	TRBJ2-3	CASSWGSGADTQYF	TGTGCCAGCAGTTGGGGCTCAGGGGCAGATACGCAGTATTTT
.	TRBV11-2	TRBD2	TRBJ2-7	CASSLEGGGPYEQYF	TGTGCCAGCAGCTTAGAGGGGGGGGGACCTTACGAGCAGTACTTC
.	TRBV19	.	TRBJ2-4	CASSPRFGRNIQYF	TGTGCCAGTAGTCCAAGGTTTGGGAGGAACATTCAGTACTTC
.	TRBV4-1	.	TRBJ2-3	CASSQAGRGRGRTDTQYF	TGCGCCAGCAGCCAAGCCGGACGAGGGCGGGGTCGCACAGATACGCAGTATTTT
.	TRBV5-6	.	TRBJ1-1	CASSLVGGAGTEAFF	TGTGCCAGCAGCCTGGTCGGGGGGGCGGGCACTGAAGCTTTCTTT
.	TRBV21-1	.	TRBJ2-7	CASLTKIDRGGSYEQYF	TGTGCCAGCCTTACAAAAATTGACAGGGGAGGCTCCTACGAGCAGTACTTC
.	TRBV5-1	.	TRBJ2-7	CASSLVSYEQYF	TGCGCCAGCAGCTTGGTTAGCTACGAGCAGTACTTC
.	TRBV2	.	TRBJ2-7	CASSFPSGPIFTYEQYF	TGTGCCAGCAGTTTCCCCTCCGGTCCCATCTTCACCTACGAGCAGTACTTC
.	TRBV29-1	TRBD1	TRBJ2-1	CSVEGTGGPSYNEQFF	TGCAGCGTTGAAGGTACAGGGGGCCCCTCCTACAATGAGCAGTTCTTC
.	TRBV12-5	.	TRBJ1-5	CAAGLSNQPQHF	TGTGCCGCGGGGCTTAGCAATCAGCCCCAGCATTTT
.	TRBV9	.	TRBJ2-6	CASSVAHSGANVLTF	TGTGCCAGCAGCGTAGCCCACTCTGGGGCCAACGTCCTGACTTTC
.	TRBV5-6	TRBD1	TRBJ1-2	CASSYSYSGQGARGYTF	TGTGCCAGCAGCTACTCGTACTCGGGACAGGGGGCGAGGGGCTACACCTTC